These 23 T cell receptor beta chains originate from one sample sequenced in a study of blood T cell repertoires in COVID-19. Assay used: immunoSEQ multiplex PCR; TCRdb lists only in-frame clones, some missing. Of a few hundred thousand clones in the sample, around 90% were seen once. Sequencing was carried out using peripheral blood. The receptors shown here come from a man aged 45-65 years with acute or convalescent COVID-19.

This clone was seen only once. The rearrangement links TRBV9 to TRBJ1-2; 7 bases are a match to TRBD1. Germline values: CDR1 SGDLS, CDR2 YYNGEE. V gave up 6 bases and J gave up 9 bases; unmatched junction bases: 20. This CDR3 has 16 residues. The CDR3 loop is CASKLKGARKDSSYTF. In DNA form, the CDR3 reads TGTGCCAGCAAACTAAAGGGGGCGCGAAAGGATAGTAGCTACACCTTC. Looking up the rest from reference TRBV9 and TRBJ1-2 gives the full variable domain: DSGVTQTPKHLITATGQRVTLRCSPRSGDLSVYWYQQSLDQGLQFLIQYYNGEERAKGNILERFSAQQFPDLHSELNLSSLELGDSALYFCASKLKGARKDSSYTFGSGTRLTVV.

J is TRBJ2-1 and V is TRBV6-5, with a weak D call TRBD1 (6 bases). Trimming shortened V by 7 bases and J by 6 bases, and 16 bases separated the two germline ends. CDR3 size: 14 residues. The V gene's germline CDR1 is MNHEY and CDR2 SVGAGI. The CDR3 DNA reads TGTGCCAGCACAGTCCGTTTACAGGGCAATGAGCAGTTCTTC. Translated, it gives CASTVRLQGNEQFF.

V usage is TRBV7-9 and J usage is TRBJ2-1; TRBD1 might be the D (5 bases). The ends were cut back, 2 bases at V and 8 bases at J, with 10 bases in the middle. The CDR3 is made up of 13 amino acids. Germline V gene data show CDR1 as SEHNR and CDR2 as FQNEAQ (reference sequence). The CDR3 nucleotides read TGTGCCAGCAGCTTAAGCACAGGCTATGAGCAGTTCTTC. Protein: CASSLSTGYEQFF.

V usage is TRBV19 and J usage is TRBJ1-6; D is possibly TRBD1 (5 bases). CDR3 size: 14 residues. The germline V gene has CDR1 LNHDA and CDR2 SQIVND (reference sequence). Between the trimmed V and J ends, which lost 7 bases and 7 bases, there was a span of 14 bases. The chain's CDR3 is CASKEGGGNSPLHF. The CDR3 DNA reads TGTGCCAGTAAAGAGGGCGGGGGGAATTCACCCCTCCACTTT.

V gene TRBV7-9 combines with J gene TRBJ2-1; 10 bases map to TRBD2. This CDR3 contains 18 residues. V dropped 5 bases and J dropped 2; count of bases not matched to a gene: 12. CDR1 SEHNR and CDR2 FQNEAQ come from the germline V gene (reference sequence). The CDR3 region is CASSPTGLAGAAYNEQFF. DNA for the CDR3: TGTGCCAGCAGCCCCACAGGCCTAGCGGGGGCGGCCTACAATGAGCAGTTCTTC.

The chain links TRBV12-3 or TRBV12-4 to TRBJ1-2; no reliable D call. The CDR3 is made up of 13 amino acids. V was clipped by 5 bases and J by 4 bases, with 11 bases between them. The CDR3 sequence: CASSQQAIYGYTF. In DNA form, the CDR3 reads TGTGCCAGCAGTCAGCAGGCGATCTATGGCTACACCTTC.

J is TRBJ1-1 and V is TRBV5-1; unclear D gene. This CDR3 region has 14 residues. The V and J ends lost 1 base and 0 bases respectively, with 7 bases between them. Germline loops: CDR1 SGHRS, CDR2 YFSETQ. The CDR3 DNA follows: TGCGCCAGCAGCTTGACAGATATGAACACTGAAGCTTTCTTT. Protein sequence: CASSLTDMNTEAFF.

The CDR3 protein is CASSDRASLETQYF. DNA for the CDR3: TGTGCCAGCAGTGACAGGGCTTCGCTGGAGACCCAGTACTTC. This rearrangement joins TRBV6-2 or TRBV6-3 to TRBJ2-5; 7 bases agree with TRBD1. The CDR3 is 14 residues long. The germline gives CDR1 MNHEY, CDR2 SVGEGT. Trimming at V came to 5 bases and at J to 5 bases, leaving 8 bases not matched to a gene.

This sequence joins TRBV7-9 and TRBJ2-2, with 9 bases matching TRBD1. The length of the CDR3 is 19 residues. Germline V gene sequence: CDR1 SEHNR, CDR2 FQNEAQ (reference sequence). The V and J ends lost 3 bases and 4 bases, in that order; junction bases with no gene match: 15. The CDR3 nucleotides read TGTGCCAGCAGCTTCTCAAAAATCCGGGACAGGGTTTTCACCGGGGAGCTGTTTTTT. Translating it yields CASSFSKIRDRVFTGELFF.

J is TRBJ1-6 and V is TRBV5-1; D is perhaps TRBD1 (5 bases). V dropped 3 bases and J dropped 0 bases, with 16 bases sitting between them. CDR1 and CDR2 from the germline V gene are SGHRS and YFSETQ. The CDR3 contains 18 residues. CDR3 region: CASSSLDRLSSYNSPLHF. CDR3 DNA sequence: TGCGCCAGCAGCTCCCTTGACAGACTGAGCTCCTATAATTCACCCCTCCACTTT. Complete variable domain (other parts from reference TRBV5-1 and TRBJ1-6): KAGVTQTPRYLIKTRGQQVTLSCSPISGHRSVSWYQQTPGQGLQFLFEYFSETQRNKGNFPGRFSGRQFSNSRSEMNVSTLELGDSALYLCASSSLDRLSSYNSPLHFGNGTRLTVT.

This clone was picked up one time. The chain uses TRBV7-8 and TRBJ2-1; TRBD1 agrees at 7 bases. CDR1 SGHVS and CDR2 FQNEAQ come from the germline V gene. This CDR3 spans 16 amino acids. Losses at the gene ends were 5 bases for V and 5 bases for J; bases not matched to a gene: 12. This CDR3 reads CASSLDRASYNNEQFF. The CDR3 coding sequence is TGTGCCAGCAGCCTCGACAGGGCCTCTTACAACAATGAGCAGTTCTTC.

The V call is TRBV11-2, the J call TRBJ2-5; TRBD2 matches 10 bases. This CDR3 comprises 16 residues. J lost 5 bases, V lost 2 bases, and 8 bases had no gene match. Looked up from germline, CDR1 is SGHAT and CDR2 is FQNNGV. CDR3 DNA: TGTGCCAGCAGCTTAATAGTTCTAGCGGGGGTTGAGACCCAGTACTTC. Its protein is CASSLIVLAGVETQYF. Looking up the rest from reference TRBV11-2 and TRBJ2-5 gives the full variable domain: EAGVAQSPRYKIIEKRQSVAFWCNPISGHATLYWYQQILGQGPKLLIQFQNNGVVDDSQLPKDRFSAERLKGVDSTLKIQPAKLEDSAVYLCASSLIVLAGVETQYFGPGTRLLVL.

This clone was counted once. The gene calls are TRBV2 and TRBJ1-2, with a weak D call TRBD1 (6 bases). V lost 7 bases to trimming and J lost 4 bases, with 16 bases between them. CDR3 length: 14 residues. Germline V gives CDR1 SNHLY, CDR2 FYNNEI. The CDR3 region is CASKGQGYSYGYTF. CDR3 nucleotide sequence: TGTGCCAGCAAGGGTCAGGGGTACTCCTATGGCTACACCTTC.

The chain recombines TRBV11-2 with TRBJ2-5; 11 bases are a match to TRBD1. Germline V lookup: CDR1 SGHAT, CDR2 FQNNGV. The CDR3 is made up of 15 amino acids. V shed 5 bases, J shed 3 bases, and the junction held 5 bases outside the gene matches. The CDR3 spells CASSPRTGGEETQYF. CDR3 sequence (DNA): TGTGCCAGCAGCCCCCGGACAGGGGGCGAAGAGACCCAGTACTTC.

The V and J genes are TRBV7-3 and TRBJ2-3, with a tentative D call TRBD2 (6 bases). CDR3 size: 13 residues. The V gene lost 2 bases and the J gene lost 6 bases, with 9 bases spanning the gap. CDR1 SGHTA and CDR2 FQGTGA come from the germline V gene. The CDR3 spells CASSLGGADTQYF. Written as DNA, the CDR3 is TGTGCCAGCAGCTTAGGAGGGGCCGATACGCAGTATTTT.

V is TRBV6-2 or TRBV6-3 and J is TRBJ2-2; 10 nucleotides align to TRBD2. V lost 4 bases and J lost 15; bases outside the gene matches: 17. There are 16 residues in the CDR3. In germline, CDR1 is MNHEY, CDR2 SVGEGT. The CDR3 DNA reads TGTGCCAGCAGTTCCCCAGCGGGGGGGCGGACCGGGATAATGTTTTTT. It translates to CASSSPAGGRTGIMFF.

The rearrangement joins TRBV10-1 to TRBJ2-3; 12 bases line up with TRBD2. The germline gives CDR1 WNHNN, CDR2 SYGVQD (reference sequence). CDR3 length: 15 residues. The ends lost 2 bases at V and 10 bases at J; junction bases unmatched: 7. The CDR3 loop reads CASSETSGGSKSQYF. CDR3 DNA sequence: TGCGCCAGCAGTGAGACTAGCGGGGGGAGTAAATCGCAGTATTTT.

This chain joins TRBV18 and TRBJ1-1; TRBD1 aligns across 7 bases. This CDR3 comprises 15 residues. V was clipped by 4 bases and J by 0 bases; unmatched bases: 5. Germline-derived CDR1 and CDR2 are KGHSH and LQKENI. The CDR3 coding sequence is TGTGCCAGCTCACTTACCGGGACAGTGAACACTGAAGCTTTCTTT. This encodes CASSLTGTVNTEAFF.

CDR3 amino acids: CASSQATRGTEAFF. In DNA, the CDR3 is TGTGCCAGCAGCCAAGCAACTCGGGGGACTGAAGCTTTCTTT. The rearrangement links TRBV3-1 (or the pseudogene TRBV3-2) to TRBJ1-1, with a possible D match to TRBD1 (5 bases). V was pared by 1 base and J by 5 bases, with 11 bases between. The CDR3 is 14 amino acids. The V gene's germline CDR1 is LGHDT and CDR2 YNNKEL (reference sequence).

The chain combines TRBV4-2 with TRBJ1-3, with D perhaps TRBD1 (5 bases). Germline assignment: CDR1 LGHNA and CDR2 YNFKEQ. The CDR3 spans 15 residues. V was shortened by 0 bases and J by 2 bases, with 8 bases between the two germline ends. The CDR3 sequence: CASSQEGGAGNTIYF. In nucleotides, the CDR3 is TGTGCCAGCAGCCAAGAGGGAGGGGCTGGAAACACCATATATTTT.

The J gene is TRBJ1-1, the V gene TRBV7-8, with 7 bases identical to TRBD1. This CDR3 has 15 amino acids. Losses at the gene ends were 4 bases for V and 7 bases for J; bases not matched to a gene: 12. The germline gives CDR1 SGHVS, CDR2 FQNEAQ. This CDR3 is CASSSSRGQWIEAFF. The DNA for the CDR3 is TGTGCCAGCAGCTCATCCAGGGGACAGTGGATTGAAGCTTTCTTT.

The chain carries TRBV10-1 and TRBJ1-1; weak D call: TRBD1 (6 bases). The CDR3 runs 13 residues. CDR1 is WNHNN, CDR2 SYGVQD, per germline (reference sequence). V dropped 6 bases and J dropped 4 bases, with 12 bases sitting between them. In DNA form, the CDR3 reads TGCGCCAGCAGCCAGGGGTGGGGCACTGAAGCTTTCTTT. Its protein is CASSQGWGTEAFF.

V is TRBV7-2 and J is TRBJ1-2; TRBD1 aligns across 8 bases. This CDR3 comprises 14 residues. Germline loops: CDR1 SGHTA, CDR2 FQGNSA. V gave up 2 bases and J gave up 4 bases; unmatched junction bases: 3. The CDR3 DNA sequence: TGTGCCAGCAGCTTATCTGGGACAGGCTATGGCTACACCTTC. Its protein is CASSLSGTGYGYTF.